The entry below describes one TCR beta chain. What it recognizes is unknown. Separate from the roughly 720-subject first cohort, the approximately 120-subject validation cohort was the one that the donors belonged to. The germline V gene has CDR1 SGHNT and CDR2 YENEEA. The CDR3 runs 14 residues. Germline trimming cut 2 bases from V and 5 bases from J; bases unmatched to any gene: 3. Libraries were prepared by immunoSEQ multiplex PCR; TCRdb keeps only in-frame clonotypes and omits some of them. The sample yields 90,000 to 150,000 clones, around 89% seen once. This entry is derived from a study of cytomegalovirus exposure and HLA in healthy donors. Findings and caveats of the study: According to a subsequent analysis, TCR clusters identified in the first cohort showed a tendency to co-occur across the approximately 120 validation repertoires.

The chain couples TRBV11-3 to TRBJ2-1, with 7 bases identical to TRBD1. The sample comprised PBMCs. The TCR comes from a woman under 30 in good health and CMV-seropositive. In DNA, the CDR3 is TGTGCCAGCAGCTTAAGACAGGGTAACAATGAGCAGTTCTTC. This translates into CASSLRQGNNEQFF.